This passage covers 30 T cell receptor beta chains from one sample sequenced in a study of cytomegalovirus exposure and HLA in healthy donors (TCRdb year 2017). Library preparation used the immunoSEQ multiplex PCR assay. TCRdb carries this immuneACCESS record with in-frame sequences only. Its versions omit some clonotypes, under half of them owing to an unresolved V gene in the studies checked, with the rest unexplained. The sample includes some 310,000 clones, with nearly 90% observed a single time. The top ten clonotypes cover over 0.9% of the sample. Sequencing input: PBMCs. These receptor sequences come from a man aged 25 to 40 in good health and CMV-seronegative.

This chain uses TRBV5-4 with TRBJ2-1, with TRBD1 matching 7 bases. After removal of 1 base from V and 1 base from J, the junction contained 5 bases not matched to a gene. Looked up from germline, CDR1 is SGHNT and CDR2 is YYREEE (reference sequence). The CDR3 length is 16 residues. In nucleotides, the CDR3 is TGTGCCAGCAGCTTGATGAGGGGGCGGTCCTACAATGAGCAGTTCTTC. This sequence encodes CASSLMRGRSYNEQFF.

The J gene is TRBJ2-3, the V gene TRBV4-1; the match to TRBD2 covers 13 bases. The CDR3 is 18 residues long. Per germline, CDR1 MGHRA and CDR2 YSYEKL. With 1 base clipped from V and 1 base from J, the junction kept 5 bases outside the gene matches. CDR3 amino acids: CASSQGGLAGTRTDTQYF. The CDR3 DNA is TGCGCCAGCAGCCAAGGGGGACTAGCGGGGACCCGCACAGATACGCAGTATTTT.

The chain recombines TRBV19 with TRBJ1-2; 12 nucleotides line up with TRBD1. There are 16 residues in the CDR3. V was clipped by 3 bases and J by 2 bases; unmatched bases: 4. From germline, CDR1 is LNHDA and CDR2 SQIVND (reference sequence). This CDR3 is CASSISGTGGNYGYTF. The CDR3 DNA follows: TGTGCCAGTAGTATCTCAGGGACAGGGGGCAACTATGGCTACACCTTC.

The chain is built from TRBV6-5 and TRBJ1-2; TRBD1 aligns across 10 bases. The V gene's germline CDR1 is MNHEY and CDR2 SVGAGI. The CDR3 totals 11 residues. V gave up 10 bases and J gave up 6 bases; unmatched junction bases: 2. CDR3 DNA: TGTGCCACCGGGACAGGGGATGGCTACACCTTC. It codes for CATGTGDGYTF.

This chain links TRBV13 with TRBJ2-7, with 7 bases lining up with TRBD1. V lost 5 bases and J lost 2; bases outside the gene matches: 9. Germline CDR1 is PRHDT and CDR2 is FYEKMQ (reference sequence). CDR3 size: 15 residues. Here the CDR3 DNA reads TGTGCCAGCAGCGGTACCACAGGGGAGACCTACGAGCAGTACTTC. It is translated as CASSGTTGETYEQYF.

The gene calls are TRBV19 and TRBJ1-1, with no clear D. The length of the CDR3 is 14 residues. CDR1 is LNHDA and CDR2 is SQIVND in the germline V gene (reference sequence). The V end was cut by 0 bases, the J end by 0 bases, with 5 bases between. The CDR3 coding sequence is TGTGCCAGTAGTATAGAGCTAATGAACACTGAAGCTTTCTTT. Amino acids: CASSIELMNTEAFF.

DNA for the CDR3: TGTGCCAGCAGCTTAGTAGGGGAAGCTAATGAAAAACTGTTTTTT. Translating it yields CASSLVGEANEKLFF. The chain employs TRBV7-8 and TRBJ1-4; D may be TRBD1 (5 bases). Looked up from germline, CDR1 is SGHVS and CDR2 is FQNEAQ. CDR3 size: 15 residues. V was cut by 1 base and J by 3 bases, with 9 bases left in between.

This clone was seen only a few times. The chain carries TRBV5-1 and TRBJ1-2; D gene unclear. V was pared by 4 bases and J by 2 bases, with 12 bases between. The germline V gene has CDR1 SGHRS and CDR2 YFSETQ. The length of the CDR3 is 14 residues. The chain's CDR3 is CASSQTSGNYGYTF. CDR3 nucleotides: TGCGCCAGCAGCCAGACGAGCGGAAACTATGGCTACACCTTC.

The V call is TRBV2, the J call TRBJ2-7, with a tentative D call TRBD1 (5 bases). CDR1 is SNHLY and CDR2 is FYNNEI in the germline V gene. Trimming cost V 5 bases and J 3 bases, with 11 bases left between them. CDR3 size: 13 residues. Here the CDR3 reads CASSPQAIYEQYF. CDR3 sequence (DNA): TGTGCCAGCAGTCCACAGGCTATCTACGAGCAGTACTTC.

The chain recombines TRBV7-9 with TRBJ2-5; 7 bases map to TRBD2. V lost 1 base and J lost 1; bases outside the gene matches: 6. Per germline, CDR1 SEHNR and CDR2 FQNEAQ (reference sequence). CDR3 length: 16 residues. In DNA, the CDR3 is TGTGCCAGCAGCTTAGGGCGAGCGGGGACCCAAGAGACCCAGTACTTC. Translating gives CASSLGRAGTQETQYF.

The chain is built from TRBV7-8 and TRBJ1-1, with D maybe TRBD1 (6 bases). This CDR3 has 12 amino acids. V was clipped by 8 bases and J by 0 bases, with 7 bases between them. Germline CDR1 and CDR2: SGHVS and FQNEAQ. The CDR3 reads CASGTMNTEAFF. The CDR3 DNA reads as TGTGCCAGCGGGACAATGAACACTGAAGCTTTCTTT.

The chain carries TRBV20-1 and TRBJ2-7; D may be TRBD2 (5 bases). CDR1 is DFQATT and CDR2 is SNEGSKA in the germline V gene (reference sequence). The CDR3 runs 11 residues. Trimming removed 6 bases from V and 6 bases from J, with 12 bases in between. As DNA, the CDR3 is TGCAGTGCCCGGGATAGGGTCGAGCAGTACTTC. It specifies CSARDRVEQYF.

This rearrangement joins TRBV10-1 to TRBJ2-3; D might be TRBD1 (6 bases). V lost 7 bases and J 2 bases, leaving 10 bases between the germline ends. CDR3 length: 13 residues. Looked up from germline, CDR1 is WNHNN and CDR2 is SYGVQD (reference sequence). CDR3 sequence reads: CASKQGITDTQYF. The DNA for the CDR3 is TGCGCCAGCAAACAGGGAATCACAGATACGCAGTATTTT.

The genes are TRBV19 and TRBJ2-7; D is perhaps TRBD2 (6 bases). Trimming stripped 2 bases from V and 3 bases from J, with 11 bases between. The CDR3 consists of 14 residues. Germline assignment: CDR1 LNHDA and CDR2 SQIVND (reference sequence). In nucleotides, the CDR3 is TGTGCCAGTAGTATATACGGGGGAATCTACGAGCAGTACTTC. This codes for CASSIYGGIYEQYF.

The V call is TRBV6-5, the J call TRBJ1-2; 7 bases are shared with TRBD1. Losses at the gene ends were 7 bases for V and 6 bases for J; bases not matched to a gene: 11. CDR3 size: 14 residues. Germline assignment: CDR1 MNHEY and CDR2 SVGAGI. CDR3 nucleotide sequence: TGTGCCAGCACCTTCGGGACAGATTGGAATGGCTACACCTTC. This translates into CASTFGTDWNGYTF.

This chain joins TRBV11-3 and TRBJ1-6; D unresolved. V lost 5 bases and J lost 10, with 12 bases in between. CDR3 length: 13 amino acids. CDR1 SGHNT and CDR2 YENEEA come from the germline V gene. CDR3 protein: CASSKWTGSPLHF. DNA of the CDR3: TGTGCCAGCAGCAAATGGACGGGATCACCCCTCCACTTT.

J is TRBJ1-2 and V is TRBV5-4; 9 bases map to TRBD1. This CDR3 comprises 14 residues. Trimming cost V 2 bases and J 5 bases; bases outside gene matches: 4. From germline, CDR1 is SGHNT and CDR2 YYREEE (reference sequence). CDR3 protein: CASSFPDRGYGYTF. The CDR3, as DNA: TGTGCCAGCAGCTTTCCGGACAGGGGATATGGCTACACCTTC.

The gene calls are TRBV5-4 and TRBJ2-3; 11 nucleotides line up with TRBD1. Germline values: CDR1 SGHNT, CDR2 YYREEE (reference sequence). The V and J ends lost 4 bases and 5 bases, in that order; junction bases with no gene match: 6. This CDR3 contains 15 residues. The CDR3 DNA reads TGTGCCAGCAGCCAACTGGGACAGGGGGTAGATACGCAGTATTTT. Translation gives CASSQLGQGVDTQYF.

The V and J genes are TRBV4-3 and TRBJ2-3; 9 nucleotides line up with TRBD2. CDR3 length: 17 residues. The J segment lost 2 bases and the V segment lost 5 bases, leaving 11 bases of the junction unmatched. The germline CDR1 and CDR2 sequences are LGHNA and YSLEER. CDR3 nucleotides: TGCGCCAGCAGCGATGGGCGGGGGGGGAGGTCCACAGATACGCAGTATTTT. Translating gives CASSDGRGGRSTDTQYF.

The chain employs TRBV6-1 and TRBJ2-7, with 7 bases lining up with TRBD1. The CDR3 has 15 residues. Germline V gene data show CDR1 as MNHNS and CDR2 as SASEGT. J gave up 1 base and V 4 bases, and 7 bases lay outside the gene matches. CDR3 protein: CASSVGTDSSYEQYF. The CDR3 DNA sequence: TGTGCCAGCAGTGTCGGGACAGATTCTTCCTACGAGCAGTACTTC.

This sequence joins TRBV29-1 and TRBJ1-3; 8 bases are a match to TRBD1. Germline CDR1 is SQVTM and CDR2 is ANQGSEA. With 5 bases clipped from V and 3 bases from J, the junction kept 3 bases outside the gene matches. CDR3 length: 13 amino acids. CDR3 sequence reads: CSVSGQDGNTIYF. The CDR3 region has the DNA TGCAGCGTTTCGGGACAGGATGGAAACACCATATATTTT.

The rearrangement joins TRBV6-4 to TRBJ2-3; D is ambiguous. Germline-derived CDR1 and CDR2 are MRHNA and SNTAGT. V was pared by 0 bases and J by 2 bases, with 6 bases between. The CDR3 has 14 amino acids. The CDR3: CASSDSGATDTQYF. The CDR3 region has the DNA TGTGCCAGCAGTGACTCGGGCGCCACAGATACGCAGTATTTT.

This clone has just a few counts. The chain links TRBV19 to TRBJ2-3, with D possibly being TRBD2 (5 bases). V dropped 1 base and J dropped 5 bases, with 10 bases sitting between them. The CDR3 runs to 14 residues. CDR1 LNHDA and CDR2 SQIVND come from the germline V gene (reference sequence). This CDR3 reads CASSIGGQRDTQYF. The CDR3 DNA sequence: TGTGCCAGTAGTATAGGAGGGCAGCGAGATACGCAGTATTTT.

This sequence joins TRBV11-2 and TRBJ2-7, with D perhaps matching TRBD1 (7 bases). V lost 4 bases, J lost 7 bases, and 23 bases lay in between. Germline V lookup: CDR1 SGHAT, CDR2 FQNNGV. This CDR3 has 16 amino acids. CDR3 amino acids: CASSWGDSSGRREQYF. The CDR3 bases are TGTGCCAGCAGCTGGGGGGACAGCTCGGGACGGAGGGAGCAGTACTTC.

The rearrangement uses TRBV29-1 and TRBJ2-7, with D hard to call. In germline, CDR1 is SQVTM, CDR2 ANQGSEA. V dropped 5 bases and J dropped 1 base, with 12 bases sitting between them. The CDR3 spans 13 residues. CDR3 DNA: TGCAGCGTTCTTGCGGCGGAATCCTACGAGCAGTACTTC. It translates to CSVLAAESYEQYF.

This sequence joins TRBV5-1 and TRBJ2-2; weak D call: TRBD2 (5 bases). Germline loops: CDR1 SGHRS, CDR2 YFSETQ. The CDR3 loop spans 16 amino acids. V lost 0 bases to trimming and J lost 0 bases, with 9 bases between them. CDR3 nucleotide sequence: TGCGCCAGCAGCTTGGCTCGGGGATCGAACACCGGGGAGCTGTTTTTT. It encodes CASSLARGSNTGELFF.

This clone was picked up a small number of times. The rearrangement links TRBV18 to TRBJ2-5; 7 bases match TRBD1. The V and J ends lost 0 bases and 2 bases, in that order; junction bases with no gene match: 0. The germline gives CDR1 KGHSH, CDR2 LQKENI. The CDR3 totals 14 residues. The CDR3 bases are TGTGCCAGCTCACCACCGGGACAGCAAGAGACCCAGTACTTC. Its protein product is CASSPPGQQETQYF. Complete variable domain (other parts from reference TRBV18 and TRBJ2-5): NAGVMQNPRHLVRRRGQEARLRCSPMKGHSHVYWYRQLPEEGLKFMVYLQKENIIDESGMPKERFSAEFPKEGPSILRIQQVVRGDSAAYFCASSPPGQQETQYFGPGTRLLVL.

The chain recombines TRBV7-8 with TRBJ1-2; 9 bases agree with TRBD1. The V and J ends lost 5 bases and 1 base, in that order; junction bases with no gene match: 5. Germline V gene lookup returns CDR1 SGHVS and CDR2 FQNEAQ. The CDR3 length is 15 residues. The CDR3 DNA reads TGTGCCAGCAGCGCCGGACAGGGGATTAACTATGGCTACACCTTC. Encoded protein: CASSAGQGINYGYTF.

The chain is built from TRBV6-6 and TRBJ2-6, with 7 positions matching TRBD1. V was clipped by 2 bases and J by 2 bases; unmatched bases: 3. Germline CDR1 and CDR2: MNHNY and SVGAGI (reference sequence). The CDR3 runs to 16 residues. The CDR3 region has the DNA TGTGCCAGCAGTTACGGGCAGGGGGCTGGGGCCAACGTCCTGACTTTC. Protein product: CASSYGQGAGANVLTF.

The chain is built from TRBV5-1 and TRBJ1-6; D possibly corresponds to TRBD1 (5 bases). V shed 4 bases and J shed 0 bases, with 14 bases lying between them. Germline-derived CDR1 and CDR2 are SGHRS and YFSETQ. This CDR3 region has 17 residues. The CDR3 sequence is CASSGGTPSSYNSPLHF. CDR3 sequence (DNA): TGCGCCAGCAGCGGAGGGACCCCCAGCTCCTATAATTCACCCCTCCACTTT.